This T cell receptor (beta chain) was recovered during a study of read filtering for tumor transcriptome and immune sequencing. Study-wide background: Patients were some 16 male and some 13 female, mean age 65.9 years, range roughly 47 to 85. Revised staging placed eight or nine patients in R-ISS I, 15 to 20 in II, over 5 in III.

This library used about 400 ng RNA and molecular barcoded adaptors spanning alpha/delta and beta/gamma chains. TCRdb reanalysed the reads using MiXCR and keeps one entry per CDR3 protein. The sample lists around 23,000 distinct CDR3 sequences, about 20% occurring once. Every patient had bone marrow sampled while the disease was active. This CDR3 is 14 amino acids long. Germline lookup yields CDR1 SGHTA and CDR2 FQGTGA. Trimming took 2 bases from V and 5 from J, leaving 12 bases between them. The sequencing input was a population of CD138-negative cells sorted from bone marrow. The chain employs TRBV7-3 and TRBJ2-5; D call uncertain. The TCR sequence derives from a donor older than 35 with multiple myeloma. CDR3 protein: CASSLSGLGETQYF. The CDR3 DNA reads as TGTGCCAGCAGCTTATCTGGTTTAGGGGAGACCCAGTACTTC. The variable domain in full, with the rest retrieved from reference TRBV7-3 and TRBJ2-5, is GAGVSQTPSNKVTEKGKYVELRCDPISGHTALYWYRQSLGQGPEFLIYFQGTGAADDSGLPNDRFFAVRPEGSVSTLKIQRTERGDSAVYLCASSLSGLGETQYFGPGTRLLVL.